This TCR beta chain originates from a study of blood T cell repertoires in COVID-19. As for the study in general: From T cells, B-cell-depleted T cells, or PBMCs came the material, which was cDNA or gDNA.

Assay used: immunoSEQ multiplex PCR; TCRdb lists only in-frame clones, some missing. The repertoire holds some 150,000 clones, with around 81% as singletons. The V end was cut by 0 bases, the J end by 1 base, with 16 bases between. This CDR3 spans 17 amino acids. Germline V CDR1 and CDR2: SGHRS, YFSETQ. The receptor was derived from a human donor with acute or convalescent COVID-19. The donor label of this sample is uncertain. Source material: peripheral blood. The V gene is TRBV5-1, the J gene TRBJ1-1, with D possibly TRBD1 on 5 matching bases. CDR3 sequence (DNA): TGCGCCAGCAGCTTGGCCTACGCTGGGGGGAAGAACACTGAAGCTTTCTTT. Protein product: CASSLAYAGGKNTEAFF.